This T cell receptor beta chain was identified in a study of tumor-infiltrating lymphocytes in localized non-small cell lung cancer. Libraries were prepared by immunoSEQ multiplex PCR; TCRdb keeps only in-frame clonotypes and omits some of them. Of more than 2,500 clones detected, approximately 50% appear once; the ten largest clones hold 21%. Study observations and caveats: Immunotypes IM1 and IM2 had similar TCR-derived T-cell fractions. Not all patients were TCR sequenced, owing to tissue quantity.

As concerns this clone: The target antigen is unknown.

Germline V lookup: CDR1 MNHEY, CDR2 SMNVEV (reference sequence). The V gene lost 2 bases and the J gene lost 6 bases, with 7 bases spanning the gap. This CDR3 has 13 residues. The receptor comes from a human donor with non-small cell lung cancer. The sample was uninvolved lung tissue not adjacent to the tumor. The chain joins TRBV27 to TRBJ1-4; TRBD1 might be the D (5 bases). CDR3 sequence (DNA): TGTGCCAGCAGTTTAACGGGGGATGAAAAACTGTTTTTT. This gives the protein CASSLTGDEKLFF. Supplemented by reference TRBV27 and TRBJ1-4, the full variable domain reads EAQVTQNPRYLITVTGKKLTVTCSQNMNHEYMSWYRQDPGLGLRQIYYSMNVEVTDKGDVPEGYKVSRKEKRNFPLILESPSPNQTSLYFCASSLTGDEKLFFGSGTQLSVL.